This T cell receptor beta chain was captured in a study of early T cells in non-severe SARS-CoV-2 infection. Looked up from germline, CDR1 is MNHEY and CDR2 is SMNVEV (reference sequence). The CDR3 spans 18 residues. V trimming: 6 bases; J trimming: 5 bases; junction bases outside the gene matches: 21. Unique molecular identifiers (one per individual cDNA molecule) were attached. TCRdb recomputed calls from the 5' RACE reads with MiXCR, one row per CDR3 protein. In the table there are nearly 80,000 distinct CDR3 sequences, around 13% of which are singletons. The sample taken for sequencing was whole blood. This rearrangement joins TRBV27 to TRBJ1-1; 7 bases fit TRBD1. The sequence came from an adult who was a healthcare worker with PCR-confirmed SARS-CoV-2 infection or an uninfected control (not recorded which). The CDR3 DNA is TGTGCCAGCAGCCTAAAAGGGGGCGGCAGATATATCGGGACTGAAGCTTTCTTT. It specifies CASSLKGGGRYIGTEAFF.